Described below is a single T cell receptor (beta chain) sequence and its context. Its antigen is unidentified. This sample was included in a study of T cell responses to AZD1222 COVID-19 vaccine. Study-wide context: Second-dose groups at about 4 or about 12 weeks were pooled. General observations from the study: An increase in Spike-specific TCR breadth and depth was observed after two AZD1222 doses. Vaccine-associated CD4 TCRs ranged over spike, dominating at 160-218 and 743-854. Epitopes outside B.1.351 and B.1.1.7 mutated regions reportedly drew nearly half of spike TCRs.

Assay used: immunoSEQ multiplex PCR; TCRdb lists only in-frame clones, some missing. The sample includes some 130,000 clones, about nine tenths seen only once; the top ten take roughly 6.3%. V was cut by 7 bases and J by 8 bases, with 21 bases left in between. The CDR3 length is 16 residues. In germline, CDR1 is MNHEY, CDR2 SMNVEV (reference sequence). The chain employs TRBV27 and TRBJ1-6, with D tentatively TRBD1 (6 bases). The source material was peripheral blood, sampled on day 0 of AZD1222 vaccination. The origin of this receptor is an adult in good health. The CDR3 DNA follows: TGTGCCAGCACCTCTTTCCGAACCTCAGGGGATTCACCCCTCCACTTT. It specifies CASTSFRTSGDSPLHF.